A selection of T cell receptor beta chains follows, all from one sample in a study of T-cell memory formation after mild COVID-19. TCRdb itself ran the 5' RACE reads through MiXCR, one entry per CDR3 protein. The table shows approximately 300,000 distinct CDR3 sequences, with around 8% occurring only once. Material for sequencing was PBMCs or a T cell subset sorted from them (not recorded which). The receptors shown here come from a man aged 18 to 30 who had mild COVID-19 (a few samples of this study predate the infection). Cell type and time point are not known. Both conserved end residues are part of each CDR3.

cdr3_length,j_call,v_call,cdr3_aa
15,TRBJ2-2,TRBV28,CASSQGGDRTGELFF
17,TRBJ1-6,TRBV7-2,CASSPTAMSSYNSPLHF
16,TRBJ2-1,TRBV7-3,CASSPTPGLTYNEQFF
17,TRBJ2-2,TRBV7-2,CASSLYVRTLNTGELFF
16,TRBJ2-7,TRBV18,CASSHSSGQGIYEQYF
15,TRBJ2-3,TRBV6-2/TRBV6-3,CASSRDFLATDTQYF
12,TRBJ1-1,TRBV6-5,CASLRGGTEAFF
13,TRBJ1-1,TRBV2,CASSENSLTEAFF
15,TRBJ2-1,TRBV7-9,CASSTKRRLGNEQFF
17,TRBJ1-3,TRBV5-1,CASSLDAGKKPGNTIYF
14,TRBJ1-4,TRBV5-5,CASSLTTTNEKLFF
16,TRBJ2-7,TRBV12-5,CASGSSNGRRQYEQYF
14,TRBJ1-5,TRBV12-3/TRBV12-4,CASSSGQPRQPQHF
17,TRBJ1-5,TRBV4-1,CASSHGVQGGRGQPQHF
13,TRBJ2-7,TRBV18,CASSLGHAYEQYF
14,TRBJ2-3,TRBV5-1,CASSNKGRGDTQYF
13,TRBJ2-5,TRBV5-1,CASSTTSMETQYF
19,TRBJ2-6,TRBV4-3,CASSQTGQGVFSGANVLTF
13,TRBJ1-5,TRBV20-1,CSARDRENQPQHF
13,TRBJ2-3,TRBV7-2,CASSPNLRDTQYF
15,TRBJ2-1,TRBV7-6,CASSSLDRSGNEQFF
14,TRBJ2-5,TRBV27,CASSKEGRGETQYF
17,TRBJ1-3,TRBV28,CASSPGTGRYTGNTIYF
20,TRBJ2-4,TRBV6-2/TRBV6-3,CASSVPAVIMTVLAKNIQYF
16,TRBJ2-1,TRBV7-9,CASSGPGQGSYFEQFF
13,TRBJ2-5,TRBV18,CASSPGAMETQYF
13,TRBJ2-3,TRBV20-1,CSATVTGRDTQYF
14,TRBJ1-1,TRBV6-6,CASSYWGQNTEAFF
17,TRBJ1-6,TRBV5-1,CASRITGQGRDNSPLHF
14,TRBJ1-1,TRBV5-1,CASSPDKMNTEAFF
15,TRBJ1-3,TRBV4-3,CASSQDTGAGNTIYF
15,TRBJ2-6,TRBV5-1,CASSRVPTGANVLTF
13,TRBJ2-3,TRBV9,CASSVGGANTQYF
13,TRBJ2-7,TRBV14,CASSRTSAHEQYF
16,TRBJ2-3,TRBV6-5,CASSYSRRPSADTQYF
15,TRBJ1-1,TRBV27,CASSISTGEHTEAFF
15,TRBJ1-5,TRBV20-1,CSARRAGPENQPQHF
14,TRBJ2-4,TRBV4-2,CASSQDVEVGIQYF
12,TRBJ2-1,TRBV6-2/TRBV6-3,CASATSGNEQFF
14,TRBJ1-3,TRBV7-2,CASSGRTGEGTIYF
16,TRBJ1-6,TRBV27,CASSRSALLYNSPLHF
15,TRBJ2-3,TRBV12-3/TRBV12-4,CASTSGALGGDTQYF
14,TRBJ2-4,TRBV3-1,CASSLTGTFNIQYF
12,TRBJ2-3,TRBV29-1,CSVGVIRDTQYF
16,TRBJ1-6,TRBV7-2,CASSLTAGRVNSPLHF